This is a list of T cell receptor beta chains from one sample in a study of blood T cell repertoires in COVID-19. This table comes from immunoSEQ multiplex PCR, and its TCRdb copy is limited to in-frame clones, with some not included. This repertoire shows more than 350,000 clones, 80% to 90% found once; its top ten account for about 1%. Sequencing used PBMCs or T cells enriched from blood (not recorded which). Every receptor here comes from a man aged 18 to 30 who had recovered from COVID-19. Both conserved end residues are part of each CDR3. D genes are given only for firm matches. Only part of the rows carry a size: once, few, many, or a class if the clone is expanded.

j_call | v_call | d_call | clone_size | cdr3_nt | cdr3_aa
TRBJ2-2 | TRBV5-1 | TRBD1 | . | TGCGCCAGCAACCCCGGGACAGGGGACACCGGGGAGCTGTTTTTT | CASNPGTGDTGELFF
TRBJ1-1 | TRBV18 | . | . | TGTGCCAGCTCACCACAACCGGGCAGGACAGCTGAAGCTTTCTTT | CASSPQPGRTAEAFF
TRBJ2-2 | TRBV3-1/TRBV3-2 | . | . | TGTGCCAGCAGCCAACAACTCCGGGTGTCCGGGGAGCTGTTTTTT | CASSQQLRVSGELFF
TRBJ1-6 | TRBV2 | . | few | TGTGCCAGCAGTGAAAGGGGTTCCTATAATTCACCCCTCCACTTT | CASSERGSYNSPLHF
TRBJ1-2 | TRBV29-1 | TRBD1 | . | TGCAGCGGGTGGACAGGACATGGCTACACCTTC | CSGWTGHGYTF
TRBJ1-1 | TRBV6-5 | . | . | TGTGCCAGCAAAACAGGGATAAACACTGAAGCTTTCTTT | CASKTGINTEAFF
TRBJ2-1 | TRBV11-2 | . | . | TGTGCCAGCAGCCCCCGACAGCGCCTGGACAATGAGCAGTTCTTC | CASSPRQRLDNEQFF
TRBJ1-5 | TRBV7-2 | . | . | TGTGCCAGCAGCTTAGCGCGCGGGCAGTATAGCAATCAGCCCCAGCATTTT | CASSLARGQYSNQPQHF
TRBJ1-5 | TRBV2 | . | . | TGTGCCAGCAGTGAATCCTCCAGGGGCAATCAGCCCCAGCATTTT | CASSESSRGNQPQHF
TRBJ1-2 | TRBV5-4 | TRBD1 | . | TGTGCCAGCAGATCGGGTGGACAGGGCATTGGCTACACCTTC | CASRSGGQGIGYTF
TRBJ2-3 | TRBV10-3 | . | few | TGTGCCATCGCAGGCGGGCAGGGGAACACAGATACGCAGTATTTT | CAIAGGQGNTDTQYF
TRBJ1-4 | TRBV4-1 | TRBD1 | . | TGCGCCAGCAGCACTGGGACAGTCGAAAAACTGTTTTTT | CASSTGTVEKLFF
TRBJ2-5 | TRBV7-9 | TRBD1 | once | TGTGCCAGCACCCCCGTGTGGGACAGGGGCTTGGAGACCCAGTACTTC | CASTPVWDRGLETQYF
TRBJ2-1 | TRBV5-5 | TRBD2 | . | TGTGCCAGCAGCTTGGGGAGCGGGGGGTCCTTAAATTACAATGAGCAGTTCTTC | CASSLGSGGSLNYNEQFF
TRBJ1-1 | TRBV7-2 | . | . | TGTGCCAGCAGCTTAGTTCATCGGGACACTGAAGCTTTCTTT | CASSLVHRDTEAFF
TRBJ2-3 | TRBV28 | TRBD1 | . | TGTGCCAGCCGGAGTGGGGCAGGGGGAAGAGATACGCAGTATTTT | CASRSGAGGRDTQYF
TRBJ1-6 | TRBV7-3 | TRBD1 | . | TGTGCCAGCAGCCAGACAGGGGATAATTCACCCCTCCACTTT | CASSQTGDNSPLHF
TRBJ1-5 | TRBV5-5 | . | . | TGTGCCAGCACCTTGTCCGGGGGCAATCAGCCCCAGCATTTT | CASTLSGGNQPQHF
TRBJ1-2 | TRBV5-3 | TRBD1 | . | TGTGCCAGAAGCTTTGAATCCCACCTGGACAGGCCTGCCTATGGCTACACCTTC | CARSFESHLDRPAYGYTF
TRBJ1-4 | TRBV7-9 | TRBD1 | . | TGTGCCAGCAGCCTGACAACAGGGGCCGGCGATGAAAAACTGTTTTTT | CASSLTTGAGDEKLFF
TRBJ1-5 | TRBV19 | . | . | TGTGCCAGTACCCAACAGGGAGCCGTAAATCAGCCCCAGCATTTT | CASTQQGAVNQPQHF
TRBJ1-2 | TRBV5-5 | TRBD1 | few | TGTGCCAGCTCCGGACAGGGAGCTAACTATGGCTACACCTTC | CASSGQGANYGYTF
TRBJ1-5 | TRBV20-1 | TRBD1 | . | TGCAGTGCTAGTACGGCCAGGGGGAGAATGAATCAGCCCCAGCATTTT | CSASTARGRMNQPQHF
TRBJ2-1 | TRBV3-1/TRBV3-2 | . | . | TGTGCCAGCAGCCCACCTTCGACTAGGGATGAGCAGTTCTTC | CASSPPSTRDEQFF
TRBJ2-3 | TRBV3-1/TRBV3-2 | TRBD2 | . | TGTGCCAGCAGCCAAGCTAGCGGGGGGACAGATACGCAGTATTTT | CASSQASGGTDTQYF
TRBJ2-1 | TRBV6-1 | TRBD2 | . | TGTGCCAGCAGTGGGTTGCGGACTAGCGGTTATCACAATGAGCAGTTCTTC | CASSGLRTSGYHNEQFF
TRBJ1-2 | TRBV6-5 | TRBD1 | . | TGTGCCAGCAGCTTATTAGGACAGGGGGCGAGGGGCTACACCTTC | CASSLLGQGARGYTF
TRBJ1-1 | TRBV7-8 | . | once | TGTGCCAGCAGCTGGAGCTCGGCCGGAACGAACACTGAAGCTTTCTTT | CASSWSSAGTNTEAFF
TRBJ1-2 | TRBV7-9 | . | . | TGTGCCAGCAGCCTCGACACGGATAATGGCTACACCTTC | CASSLDTDNGYTF
TRBJ1-1 | TRBV7-3 | TRBD1 | . | TGTGCCAGCAGCTTAACGGGACAGGGGAACACTGAAGCTTTCTTT | CASSLTGQGNTEAFF
TRBJ2-2 | TRBV6-5 | . | . | TGTGCCAGCCTAAGAAATGCGAACACCGGGGAGCTGTTTTTT | CASLRNANTGELFF
TRBJ1-6 | TRBV23-1 | . | . | TGCGCCAGCAGTCAAATAAAGCGGCCGAAGGTCCATAATTCACCCCTCCACTTT | CASSQIKRPKVHNSPLHF
TRBJ2-7 | TRBV7-9 | . | . | TGTGCCAGCAGCAATCACCAGCGGAGCCTGTCCAACTACGAGCAGTACTTC | CASSNHQRSLSNYEQYF
TRBJ1-5 | TRBV6-5 | . | . | TGTGCCAGCAGGAGGACACACTATAGCAATCAGCCCCAGCATTTT | CASRRTHYSNQPQHF
TRBJ1-5 | TRBV2 | . | once | TGTGCCAGCAGGCCTCAGGGAAATCAGCCCCAGCATTTT | CASRPQGNQPQHF
TRBJ1-2 | TRBV7-9 | . | . | TGTGCCAGCAGCTTAGTCAGGTACTATGGCTACACCTTC | CASSLVRYYGYTF
TRBJ2-5 | TRBV11-2 | TRBD2 | . | TGTGCCAGCAGCTTAGGGACTAGCGGGGGCTCTACCCAAGAGACCCAGTACTTC | CASSLGTSGGSTQETQYF
TRBJ2-7 | TRBV5-1 | TRBD1 | . | TGCGCCAGCAGCTTACAGGGGGGCGGATTCTACGAGCAGTACTTC | CASSLQGGGFYEQYF
TRBJ2-3 | TRBV2 | . | once | TGTGCCAGCAGTGAGAAGGGACAAAGCACAGATACGCAGTATTTT | CASSEKGQSTDTQYF
TRBJ1-1 | TRBV19 | . | . | TGTGCCACCCTCGAGGGAAGTCATGAAGCTTTCTTT | CATLEGSHEAFF
TRBJ2-1 | TRBV4-1 | TRBD2 | . | TGCGCCAGCAGCCAAGATTTAGCGGGGGGGTTCAATGAGCAGTTCTTC | CASSQDLAGGFNEQFF
TRBJ2-7 | TRBV29-1 | . | . | TGCAGCGTTGCCACTTTTACAGGGTCAACCTACGAGCAGTACTTC | CSVATFTGSTYEQYF
TRBJ1-5 | TRBV28 | . | . | TGTGCCAGCAGTTTAAGTAGTCAGGGGAGTCAGCCCCAGCATTTT | CASSLSSQGSQPQHF
TRBJ2-4 | TRBV7-9 | . | . | TGTGCCAGCAGCTTATGGATAAGCGGGCAAGCCAAAAACATTCAGTACTTC | CASSLWISGQAKNIQYF
TRBJ2-2 | TRBV10-1 | . | . | TGCGCCAGCAGTAACCCCAGGGGTTCCGGGGAGCTGTTTTTT | CASSNPRGSGELFF
TRBJ1-1 | TRBV9 | . | . | TGTGCCAGCAGCGTGCAGGGGTCGGGGACTGAAGCTTTCTTT | CASSVQGSGTEAFF
TRBJ1-1 | TRBV9 | . | . | TGTGCCAGCAGCGTACTTGGCGGGAACACTGAAGCTTTCTTT | CASSVLGGNTEAFF
TRBJ2-2 | TRBV7-9 | TRBD1 | few | TGTGCCAGCAGCTTAAGGGACAGGGTTTTCACCGGGGAGCTGTTTTTT | CASSLRDRVFTGELFF
TRBJ1-5 | TRBV19 | TRBD1 | . | TGTGCCAGTAGTACAACCATAGGGACAGGGGGCAATCAGCCCCAGCATTTT | CASSTTIGTGGNQPQHF
TRBJ1-3 | TRBV3-1/TRBV3-2 | . | . | TGTGCCAGCAGACGGGGAGGTGGAAACACCATATATTTT | CASRRGGGNTIYF
TRBJ2-7 | TRBV9 | TRBD2 | . | TGTGCCAGCAGCGGGACTAGCGGCTCGCGTGAGCAGTACTTC | CASSGTSGSREQYF
TRBJ2-5 | TRBV5-1 | TRBD2 | . | TGCGCCAGCGGTACTAGCGGGGAAAAAGAGACCCAGTACTTC | CASGTSGEKETQYF
TRBJ1-1 | TRBV18 | . | . | TGTGCCAGCTCACCCCAGGCCGGGGATGGCACTGAAGCTTTCTTT | CASSPQAGDGTEAFF
TRBJ2-7 | TRBV5-4 | . | once | TGTGCCAGCAGCTTGGCAACCCGCTCGCAGAGGTTGGGCGAGCAGTACTTC | CASSLATRSQRLGEQYF
TRBJ2-2 | TRBV6-4 | TRBD1 | . | TGTGCCAGCAGTGATCTAGGGGGCTTCACCGGGGAGCTGTTTTTT | CASSDLGGFTGELFF
TRBJ2-7 | TRBV7-6 | . | . | TGTGCCAGCAGCTTAGCCCTCAGATACGAGCAGTACTTC | CASSLALRYEQYF
TRBJ2-7 | TRBV5-6 | . | . | TGTGCCAGCAGATTTGAGGGTGGCTACGAGCAGTACTTC | CASRFEGGYEQYF